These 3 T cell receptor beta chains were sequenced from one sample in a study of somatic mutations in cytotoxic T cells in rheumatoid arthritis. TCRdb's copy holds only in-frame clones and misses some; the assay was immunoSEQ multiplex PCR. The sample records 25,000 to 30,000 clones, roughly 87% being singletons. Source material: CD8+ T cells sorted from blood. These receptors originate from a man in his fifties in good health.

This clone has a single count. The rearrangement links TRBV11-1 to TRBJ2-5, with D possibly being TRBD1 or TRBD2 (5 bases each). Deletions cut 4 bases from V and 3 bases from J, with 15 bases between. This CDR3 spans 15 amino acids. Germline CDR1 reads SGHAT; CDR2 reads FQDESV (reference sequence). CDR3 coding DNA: TGTGCCAGCAGCTCCCGAACGGGGCTGAAAGAGACCCAGTACTTC. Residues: CASSSRTGLKETQYF.

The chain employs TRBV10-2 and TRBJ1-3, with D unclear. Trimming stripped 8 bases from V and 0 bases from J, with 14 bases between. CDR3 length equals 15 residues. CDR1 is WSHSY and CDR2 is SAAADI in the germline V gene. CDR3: CASGDIGFSGNTIYF. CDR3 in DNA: TGCGCCAGCGGAGACATCGGATTCTCTGGAAACACCATATATTTT.

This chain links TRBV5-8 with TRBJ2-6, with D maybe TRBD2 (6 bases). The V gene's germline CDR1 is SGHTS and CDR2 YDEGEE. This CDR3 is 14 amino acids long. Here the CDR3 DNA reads TGTGCTGGGGGGACCTACTCTGGGGCCAACGTCCTGACTTTC. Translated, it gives CAGGTYSGANVLTF.